Presented here are 18 T cell receptor beta chains from one specimen sequenced in a study of tumor-infiltrating lymphocytes in primary liver carcinoma. A primer matching the constant region was used to make TCR beta cDNA from 500 to 650 ng of total RNA. Libraries of TCR beta came from three nested multiplex PCR rounds with slightly modified ARM-PCR. TRBV1-TRBV30 forward primers and a C-beta reverse primer were used in the first two PCR rounds, which each ran for approximately 10 cycles. TCRdb passed the multiplex PCR reads through MiXCR, listing each CDR3 protein once. This table holds roughly 30,000 distinct CDR3 sequences, roughly 78% found once. Joint extraction of RNA and DNA used about 17-31 mg of bulk tissue that was unsorted. Material for sequencing was liver tumor tissue from sampling region 3. Subset meaning: tumor region T3, left-lateral pole. These receptors all stem from a woman aged 30 to 39 with primary liver carcinoma and hepatitis B virus infection.

Details on this clonotype: A read error is possible here, since a much larger clone lies one base away. A read error is likely, as this CDR3 ends without the conserved phenylalanine or tryptophan. The chain employs TRBV11-2 and TRBJ1-6; D may be TRBD1 (5 bases). The germline V gene encodes CDR1 SGHAT and CDR2 FQNNGV. The length of the CDR3 is 15 residues. DNA of the CDR3: TGTGCCAGCAGCTTAGATCCAGGGAGGAATTCAACCCTCCACGTT. Its protein product is CASSLDPGRNSTLHV.

This clonotype came up a few times. This sequence joins TRBV6-1 and TRBJ2-1; 7 nucleotides agree with TRBD2. The CDR3 is made up of 13 amino acids. Trimming removed 10 bases from V and 11 bases from J; junction bases left unmatched: 14. Germline V CDR1 and CDR2: MNHNS, SASEGT. CDR3 in amino acids: CATIGLAVTQQFF. Written as DNA, the CDR3 is TGTGCCACAATTGGGCTAGCGGTGACCCAGCAGTTCTTC.

This clonotype has more than one count but fewer than ten. The chain employs TRBV12-3 or TRBV12-4 and TRBJ2-7; unclear D gene. The V end was cut by 3 bases, the J end by 3 bases, with 9 bases between. The CDR3 sequence is 13 residues long. The CDR3 reads CASSFGFYYEQYF. Here the CDR3 DNA reads TGTGCCAGCAGTTTCGGGTTCTACTACGAGCAGTACTTC.

To note about this clonotype: In this CDR3 the conserved last residue, phenylalanine or tryptophan, is missing, so a read error is likely. This chain links TRBV7-9 with TRBJ2-3; 8 bases are a match to TRBD2. The length of the CDR3 is 16 residues. The germline V gene encodes CDR1 SEHNR and CDR2 FQNEAQ (reference sequence). In nucleotides, the CDR3 is TGTGTCAGCAGCCTATTACTAGCGGTAGCCACAGATACGCAGTATCTT. Residues: CVSSLLLAVATDTQYL.

Concerning this clonotype itself: This may be a read error: a much more frequent sequence differs by one nucleotide. The CDR3 DNA is TGTGCCAGTAGCCGGACCGGGAATGAGCAGTTCTTC. It yields the protein CASSRTGNEQFF. The rearrangement links TRBV19 to TRBJ2-1, with D uncertain. There are 12 residues in the CDR3. V lost 6 bases, J lost 7 bases, and 10 bases lay in between. Germline loops: CDR1 LNHDA, CDR2 SQIVND (reference sequence).

This clonotype is medium-sized by share. The chain recombines TRBV7-8 with TRBJ2-7; 9 nucleotides match TRBD1. V lost 9 bases to trimming and J lost 2 bases; unmatched junction nucleotides: 5. CDR1 and CDR2 (germline): SGHVS, FQNEAQ. CDR3 length: 13 residues. DNA for the CDR3: TGTGCCAGTGGACAGGGGCGCGCCTACGAGCAGTACTTC. Its translation: CASGQGRAYEQYF.

This clonotype occurred a few times. The rearrangement links TRBV6-6 to TRBJ1-5; 9 bases are shared with TRBD1. The CDR3 totals 15 residues. Germline assignment: CDR1 MNHNY and CDR2 SVGAGI (reference sequence). DNA for the CDR3: TGTGCGAGCGGTTACCCAGACAGGGGGGACCAGCCCCAGCATTTT. Encoded protein: CASGYPDRGDQPQHF.

A word on this clonotype: Germline and junction disagree at one end, which may indicate a read error. The chain couples TRBV6-1 to TRBJ1-1, with 9 nucleotides matching TRBD1. This CDR3 comprises 14 residues. CDR1 and CDR2 from the germline V gene are MNHNS and SASEGT. DNA of the CDR3: TGTGCCAACAGTGTTGACAGGGGGTACTCTGGAGCTTTCTTT. Protein sequence: CANSVDRGYSGAFF.

Notes on this clonotype: An end of the junction does not agree with germline; a read error may underlie this. The chain has TRBV11-2 and TRBJ2-1; D is unclear. In germline, CDR1 is SGHAT, CDR2 FQNNGV. CDR3 size: 13 residues. The CDR3 DNA reads as TGTGCTAGCAGCTTATCGGTTACTAATAAGCAGTTCTTC. This gives the protein CASSLSVTNKQFF.

In this sample, this clonotype turned up many times. This chain joins TRBV6-5 and TRBJ2-7, with D possibly TRBD2 on 5 matching bases. The CDR3 consists of 14 residues. Germline V gives CDR1 MNHEY, CDR2 SVGAGI. Trimming cost V 5 bases and J 4 bases, with 15 bases left between them. The CDR3 here is CASSQDKGGYEQYF. CDR3 in DNA: TGTGCCAGCAGTCAAGATAAGGGCGGGTACGAGCAGTACTTC.

As concerns this clonotype: A read error may explain this, as a much larger clone is one base away. The chain joins TRBV5-5 to TRBJ2-5; the match to TRBD1 covers 7 bases. This CDR3 comprises 16 residues. Germline-derived CDR1 and CDR2 are SGHKS and YYEKEE (reference sequence). The CDR3 is CASSLIGTGDREIQYF. CDR3 sequence (DNA): TGTGCCAGCAGCCTGATTGGAACAGGGGATCGAGAGATCCAGTACTTC.

This clonotype was recorded at least ten times. The genes are TRBV2 and TRBJ1-1; perhaps TRBD1 as D (6 bases). Germline lookup yields CDR1 SNHLY and CDR2 FYNNEI. The CDR3 contains 13 residues. The V end was cut by 6 bases, the J end by 5 bases, with 13 bases between. CDR3 nucleotides: TGTGCCAGCAGCGGGAGGGGGACGACTGAAGCTTTCTTT. Translation: CASSGRGTTEAFF.

This clonotype was observed at least ten times. The rearrangement links TRBV28 to TRBJ2-1; D is possibly TRBD2 (6 bases). Germline lookup yields CDR1 MDHEN and CDR2 SYDVKM. Between the trimmed V and J ends, which lost 4 bases and 2 bases, there was a span of 15 bases. The CDR3 length is 16 residues. CDR3 nucleotide sequence: TGTGCCAGCAGTTCTCCAGTCGGGGGTACCTACAATGAGCAGTTCTTC. This translates into CASSSPVGGTYNEQFF.

Of note for this clonotype: The junction shows a germline mismatch at one end, possibly a read error. The rearrangement uses TRBV6-1 and TRBJ2-3; D gene unclear. Germline V lookup: CDR1 MNHNS, CDR2 SASEGT. The CDR3 spans 11 residues. The CDR3 coding sequence is TGTACCAGCAGTGAAGCAGATACACAGTATTTT. It translates to CTSSEADTQYF.

The rearrangement links TRBV14 to TRBJ2-1; 11 nucleotides match TRBD2. J gave up 9 bases and V 4 bases, and 26 bases lay outside the gene matches. The CDR3 extends over 21 amino acids. The germline gives CDR1 SGHDN, CDR2 FVKESK. The CDR3 is CASSPLGRGGSDTSGSSEQFF. The CDR3 nucleotides are TGTGCCAGCAGCCCCCTCGGCCGCGGGGGTTCAGATACTAGCGGGAGTAGTGAGCAGTTCTTC.

This clonotype was picked up one time. A read error may be the cause here, since a much bigger clone is one base away. The chain combines TRBV6-5 with TRBJ2-4; D gene ambiguous. The germline V gene has CDR1 MNHEY and CDR2 SVGAGI. The CDR3 sequence is 14 residues long. CDR3 nucleotides: TGTGTCAGCAGTTCTAGGCTTGGCAAAAACATTCAGTACTTC. This sequence encodes CVSSSRLGKNIQYF.

Note on this clonotype: A read error may account for a junction end that differs from germline. The chain couples TRBV4-2 to TRBJ2-7; D may be TRBD2 (6 bases). The CDR3 consists of 17 residues. From germline, CDR1 is LGHNA and CDR2 YNFKEQ. CDR3 amino acids: CDSSLGSGLVGLYEQYF. The DNA of the CDR3 is TGTGACAGCAGCCTCGGTTCAGGTCTAGTGGGACTGTACGAGCAGTACTTC.

Remarks on this clonotype: A read error may produce the germline difference seen at one junction end. The chain employs TRBV6-5 and TRBJ2-2; TRBD2 aligns across 8 bases. CDR1 is MNHEY, CDR2 SVGAGI, per germline. The CDR3 has 16 amino acids. Here the CDR3 reads CASSYGLAPNTWELFF. Here the CDR3 DNA reads TGTGCCAGCAGTTATGGACTAGCACCGAACACCTGGGAGCTATTTTTT.